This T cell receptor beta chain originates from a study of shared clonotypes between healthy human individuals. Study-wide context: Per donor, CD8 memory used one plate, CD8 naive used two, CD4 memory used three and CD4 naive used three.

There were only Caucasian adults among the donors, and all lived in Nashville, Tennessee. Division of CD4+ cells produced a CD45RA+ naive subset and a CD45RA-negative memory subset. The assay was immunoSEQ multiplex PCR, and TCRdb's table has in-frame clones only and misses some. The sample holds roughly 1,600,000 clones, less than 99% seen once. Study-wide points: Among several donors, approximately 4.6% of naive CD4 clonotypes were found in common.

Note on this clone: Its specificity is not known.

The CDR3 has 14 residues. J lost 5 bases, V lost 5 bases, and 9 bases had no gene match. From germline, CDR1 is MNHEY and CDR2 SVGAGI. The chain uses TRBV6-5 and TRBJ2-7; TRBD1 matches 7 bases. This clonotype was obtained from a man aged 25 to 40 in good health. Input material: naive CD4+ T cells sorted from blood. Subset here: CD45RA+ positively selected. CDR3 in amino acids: CASSATGSIHEQYF. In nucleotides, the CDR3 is TGTGCCAGCAGTGCGACAGGGAGTATCCACGAGCAGTACTTC.